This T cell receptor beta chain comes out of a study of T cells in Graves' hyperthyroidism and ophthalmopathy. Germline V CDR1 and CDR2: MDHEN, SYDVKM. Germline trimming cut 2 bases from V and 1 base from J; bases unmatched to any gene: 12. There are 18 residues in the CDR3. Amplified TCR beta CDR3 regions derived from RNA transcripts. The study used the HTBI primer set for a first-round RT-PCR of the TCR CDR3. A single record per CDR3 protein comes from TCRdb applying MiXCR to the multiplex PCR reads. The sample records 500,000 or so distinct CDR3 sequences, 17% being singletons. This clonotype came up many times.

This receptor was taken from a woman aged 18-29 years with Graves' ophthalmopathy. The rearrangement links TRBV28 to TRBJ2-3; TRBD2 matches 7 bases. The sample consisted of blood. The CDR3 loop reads CASSLRGRAKTRTDTQYF. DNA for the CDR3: TGTGCCAGCAGTTTACGAGGGAGGGCCAAAACGCGCACAGATACGCAGTATTTT.